This TCR beta chain was found in a study of cytomegalovirus exposure and HLA in healthy donors. Findings and limits, study-wide: A classifier reportedly called cytomegalovirus status with high sensitivity and specificity. Listed as cytomegalovirus-associated were 150 to 200 TCR beta chains. Researchers reported that a few CMV-associated chains were confirmed in vitro as CMV antigen-specific.

The study drew the donors from its approximately 110-subject validation cohort, separate from the 666-subject first cohort. Trimming at V came to 3 bases and at J to 3 bases, leaving 12 bases not matched to a gene. Germline CDR1 and CDR2: SGDLS and YYNGEE. The CDR3 totals 17 residues. Details on this clone: What it binds is not known.

Using immunoSEQ multiplex PCR, the repertoire was profiled, and TCRdb retains in-frame clones only, with some absent. The sample contains under 100,000 clones, roughly 97% of which appear only once. This clonotype was obtained from a man aged 18 to 30 in good health and CMV-seronegative. V and J are TRBV9 and TRBJ2-7; 10 nucleotides line up with TRBD2. Sequencing used PBMCs. CDR3 sequence reads: CASSAVGGTSDNYEQYF. CDR3 coding DNA: TGTGCCAGCAGCGCAGTGGGCGGGACTAGCGACAACTACGAGCAGTACTTC.